This T cell receptor (beta chain) was identified during a study of human T cells and chemical hapten exposure. Regarding time point: patch test 1, 2 weeks after DPC sensitization. Treatment meaning: therapeutic diphenylcyclopropenone sensitization with weekly scalp DPC. This clonotype was seen a few times. V was shortened by 0 bases and J by 3 bases, with 15 bases between the two germline ends. CDR3 length: 17 residues. Looked up from germline, CDR1 is MGHRA and CDR2 is YSYEKL. TCRdb independently ran MiXCR on the RACE reads; one entry per CDR3 protein. The sample has approximately 350,000 distinct CDR3 sequences; around 7% are singletons.

This clonotype originated in a woman between 18 and 29 years old with alopecia areata. Some clones in this sample may be carry-over from other donors' samples. The rearrangement joins TRBV4-1 to TRBJ1-5; the D gene is possibly TRBD1 (5 bases). This specimen consisted of whole blood, obtained in connection with sensitization to the hapten diphenylcyclopropenone (DPC). The CDR3 nucleotides are TGCGCCAGCAGCCAAGATAGGCCGGTGGGGGACAATCAGCCCCAGCATTTT. Its translation: CASSQDRPVGDNQPQHF.